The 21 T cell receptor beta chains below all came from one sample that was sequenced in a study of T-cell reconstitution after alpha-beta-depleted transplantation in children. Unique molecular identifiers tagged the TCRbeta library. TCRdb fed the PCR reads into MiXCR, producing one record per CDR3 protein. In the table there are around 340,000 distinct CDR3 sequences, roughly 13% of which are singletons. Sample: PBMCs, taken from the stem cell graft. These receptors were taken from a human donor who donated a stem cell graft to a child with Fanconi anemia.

The CDR3 loop is CASSDGFSGNTIYF. CDR3 nucleotides: TGTGCCAGCAGTGATGGATTCTCTGGAAACACCATATATTTT. The chain combines TRBV6-1 with TRBJ1-3; D uncertain. The CDR3 covers 14 residues. Germline values: CDR1 MNHNS, CDR2 SASEGT. The V end was cut by 3 bases, the J end by 0 bases, with 6 bases between.

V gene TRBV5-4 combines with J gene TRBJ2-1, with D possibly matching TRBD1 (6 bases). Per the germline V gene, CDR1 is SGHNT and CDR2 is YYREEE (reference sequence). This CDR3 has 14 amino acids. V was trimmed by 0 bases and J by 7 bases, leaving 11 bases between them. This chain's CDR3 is CASSLESTGNEQFF. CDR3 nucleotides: TGTGCCAGCAGCTTGGAGTCTACAGGGAATGAGCAGTTCTTC.

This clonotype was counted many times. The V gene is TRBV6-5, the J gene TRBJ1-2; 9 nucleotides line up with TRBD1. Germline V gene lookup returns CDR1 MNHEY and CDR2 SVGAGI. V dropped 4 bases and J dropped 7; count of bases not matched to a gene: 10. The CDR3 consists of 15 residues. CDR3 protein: CASSSPGTGWSGYTF. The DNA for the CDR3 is TGTGCCAGCAGTTCGCCCGGGACAGGGTGGTCTGGCTACACCTTC.

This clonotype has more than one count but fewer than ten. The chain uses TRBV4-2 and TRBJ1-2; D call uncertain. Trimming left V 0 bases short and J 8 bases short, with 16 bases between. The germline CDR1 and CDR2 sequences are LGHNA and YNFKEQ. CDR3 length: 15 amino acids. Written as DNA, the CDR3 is TGTGCCAGCAGCCAAGAAAACTCTTTTTCGGGCGGCTACACCTTC. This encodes CASSQENSFSGGYTF.

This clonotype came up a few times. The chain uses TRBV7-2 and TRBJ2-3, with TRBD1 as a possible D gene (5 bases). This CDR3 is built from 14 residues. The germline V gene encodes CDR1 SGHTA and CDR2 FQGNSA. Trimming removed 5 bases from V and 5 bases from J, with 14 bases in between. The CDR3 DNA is TGTGCCAGCAGCCCTATGGTAGGGGAAGATACGCAGTATTTT. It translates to CASSPMVGEDTQYF. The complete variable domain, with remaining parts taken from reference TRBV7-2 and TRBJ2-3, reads GAGVSQSPSNKVTEKGKDVELRCDPISGHTALYWYRQSLGQGLEFLIYFQGNSAPDKSGLPSDRFSAERTGGSVSTLTIQRTQQEDSAVYLCASSPMVGEDTQYFGPGTRLTVL.

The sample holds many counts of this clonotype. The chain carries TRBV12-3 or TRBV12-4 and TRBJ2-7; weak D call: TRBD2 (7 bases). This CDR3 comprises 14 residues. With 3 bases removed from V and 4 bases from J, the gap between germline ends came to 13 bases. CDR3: CASSLTGGPYEQYF. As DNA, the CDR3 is TGTGCCAGCAGTTTGACGGGGGGCCCATACGAGCAGTACTTC.

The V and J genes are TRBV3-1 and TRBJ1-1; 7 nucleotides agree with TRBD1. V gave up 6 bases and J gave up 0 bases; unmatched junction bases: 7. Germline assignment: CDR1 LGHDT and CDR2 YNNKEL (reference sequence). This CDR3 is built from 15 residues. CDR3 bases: TGTGCCAGCAGGGAGGCGGGACAGATGAACACTGAAGCTTTCTTT. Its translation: CASREAGQMNTEAFF. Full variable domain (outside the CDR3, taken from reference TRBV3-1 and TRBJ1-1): DTAVSQTPKYLVTQMGNDKSIKCEQNLGHDTMYWYKQDSKKFLKIMFSYNNKELIINETVPNRFSPKSPDKAHLNLHINSLELGDSAVYFCASREAGQMNTEAFFGQGTRLTVV.

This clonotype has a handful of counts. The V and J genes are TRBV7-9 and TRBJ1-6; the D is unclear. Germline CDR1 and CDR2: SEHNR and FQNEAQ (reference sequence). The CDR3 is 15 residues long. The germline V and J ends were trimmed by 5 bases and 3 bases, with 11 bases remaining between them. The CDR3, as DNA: TGTGCCAGCAGCCCCGGTGCACTCTATAATTCACCCCTCCACTTT. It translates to CASSPGALYNSPLHF.

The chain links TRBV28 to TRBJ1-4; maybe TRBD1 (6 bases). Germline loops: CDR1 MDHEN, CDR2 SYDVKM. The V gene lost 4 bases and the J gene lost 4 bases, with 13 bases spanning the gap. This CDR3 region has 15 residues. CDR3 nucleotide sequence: TGTGCCAGCAGTTATGTGCAGGGGTATAATGAAAAACTGTTTTTT. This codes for CASSYVQGYNEKLFF.

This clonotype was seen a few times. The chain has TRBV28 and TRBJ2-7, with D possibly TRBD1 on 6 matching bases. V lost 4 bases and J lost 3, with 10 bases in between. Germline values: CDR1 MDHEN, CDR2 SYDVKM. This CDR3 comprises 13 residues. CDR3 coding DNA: TGTGCCAGCAGTTCTTGGACAGACTACGAGCAGTACGTC. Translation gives CASSSWTDYEQYV.

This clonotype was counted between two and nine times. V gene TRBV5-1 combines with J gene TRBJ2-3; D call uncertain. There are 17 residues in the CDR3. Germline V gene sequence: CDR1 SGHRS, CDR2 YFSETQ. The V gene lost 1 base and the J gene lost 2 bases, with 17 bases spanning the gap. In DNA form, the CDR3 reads TGCGCCAGCAGCTTGCAGCCCACCAGCGCCCACACAGATACGCAGTATTTT. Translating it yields CASSLQPTSAHTDTQYF.

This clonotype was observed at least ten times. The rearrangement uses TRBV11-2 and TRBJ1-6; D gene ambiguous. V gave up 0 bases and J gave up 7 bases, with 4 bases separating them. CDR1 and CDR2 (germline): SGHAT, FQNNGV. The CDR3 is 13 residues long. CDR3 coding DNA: TGTGCCAGCAGCTTAGATGTCAATTCACCCCTCCACTTT. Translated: CASSLDVNSPLHF. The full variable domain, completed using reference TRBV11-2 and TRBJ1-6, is EAGVAQSPRYKIIEKRQSVAFWCNPISGHATLYWYQQILGQGPKLLIQFQNNGVVDDSQLPKDRFSAERLKGVDSTLKIQPAKLEDSAVYLCASSLDVNSPLHFGNGTRLTVT.

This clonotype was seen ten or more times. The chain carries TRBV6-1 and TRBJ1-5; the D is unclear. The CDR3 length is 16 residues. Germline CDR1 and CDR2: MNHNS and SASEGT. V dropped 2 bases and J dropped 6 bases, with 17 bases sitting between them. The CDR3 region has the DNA TGTGCCAGCAGTGAACGGGCCGCGGGAATCAGTCAGCCCCAGCATTTT. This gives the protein CASSERAAGISQPQHF.

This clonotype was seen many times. Written as DNA, the CDR3 is TGTGCCACCAGTGATTTAGATGCAGATACGCAGTATTTT. Amino acids: CATSDLDADTQYF. This sequence joins TRBV24-1 and TRBJ2-3, with D unresolved. Looked up from germline, CDR1 is KGHDR and CDR2 is SFDVKD. The CDR3 is 13 amino acids. V was cut by 1 base and J by 4 bases, with 5 bases left in between.

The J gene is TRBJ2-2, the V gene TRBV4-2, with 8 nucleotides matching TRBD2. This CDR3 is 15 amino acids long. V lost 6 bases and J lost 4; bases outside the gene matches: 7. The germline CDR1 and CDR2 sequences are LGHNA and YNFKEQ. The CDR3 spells CASSRAGASTGELFF. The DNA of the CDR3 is TGTGCCAGCAGTCGAGCGGGGGCCAGCACCGGGGAGCTGTTTTTT.

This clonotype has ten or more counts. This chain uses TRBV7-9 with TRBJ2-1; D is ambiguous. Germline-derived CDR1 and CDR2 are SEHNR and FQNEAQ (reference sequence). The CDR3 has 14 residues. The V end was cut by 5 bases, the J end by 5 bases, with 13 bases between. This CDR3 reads CASSIGDWDNEQFF. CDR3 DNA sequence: TGTGCCAGCAGCATCGGAGACTGGGACAATGAGCAGTTCTTC.

The CDR3 loop reads CSVRQGLGYTEAFF. CDR3 sequence (DNA): TGCAGCGTCCGACAGGGTCTGGGCTACACTGAAGCTTTCTTT. The chain couples TRBV29-1 to TRBJ1-1; 7 positions agree with TRBD1. The CDR3 has 14 amino acids. Germline-derived CDR1 and CDR2 are SQVTM and ANQGSEA. With V trimmed by 6 bases and J by 3 bases, 10 bases remained unmatched.

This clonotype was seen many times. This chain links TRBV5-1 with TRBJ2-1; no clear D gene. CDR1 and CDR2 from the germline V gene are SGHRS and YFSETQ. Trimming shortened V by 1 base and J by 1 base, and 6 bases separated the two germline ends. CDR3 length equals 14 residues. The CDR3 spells CASSLSQSYNEQFF. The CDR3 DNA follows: TGCGCCAGCAGCTTGTCTCAGTCCTACAATGAGCAGTTCTTC.

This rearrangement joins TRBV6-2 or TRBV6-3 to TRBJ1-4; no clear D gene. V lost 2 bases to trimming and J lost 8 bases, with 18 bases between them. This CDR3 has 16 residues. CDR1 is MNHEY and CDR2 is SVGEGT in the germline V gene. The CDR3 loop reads CASSYRGSRSSEKLFF. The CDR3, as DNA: TGTGCCAGCAGTTACCGGGGATCACGGAGCAGCGAAAAACTGTTTTTT.

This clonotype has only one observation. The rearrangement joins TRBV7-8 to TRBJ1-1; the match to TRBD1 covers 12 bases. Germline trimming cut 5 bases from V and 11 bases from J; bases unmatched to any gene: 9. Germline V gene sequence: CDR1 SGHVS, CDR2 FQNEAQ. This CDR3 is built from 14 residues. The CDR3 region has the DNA TGTGCCAGCAGCGCCGCCGGGACAGGGGGCGCGGCTTTCTTT. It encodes CASSAAGTGGAAFF.

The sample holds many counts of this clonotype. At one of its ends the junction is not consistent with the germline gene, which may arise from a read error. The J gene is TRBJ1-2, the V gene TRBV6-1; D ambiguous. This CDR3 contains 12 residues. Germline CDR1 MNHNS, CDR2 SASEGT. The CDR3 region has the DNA TGTGCCAGCAGCGAAGCTAACTATGGCTACACCTTC. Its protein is CASSEANYGYTF.